This is a list of T cell receptor beta chains from one sample in a study of cytomegalovirus exposure and HLA in healthy donors. Some clones are missing from TCRdb's copy, which holds only in-frame ones; the method was immunoSEQ multiplex PCR. The table records about 160,000 clones, 84% of them present only once. Sequencing was done on a sample of PBMCs. The receptors here all came from a man aged 18-30 years in good health and CMV-seronegative. Each CDR3 is given with its conserved first and last residue. D genes are given only for firm matches. Only part of the rows carry a size: once, few, many, or a class if the clone is expanded.

size,J,V,length,D,CDR3,DNA
.,TRBJ2-7,TRBV11-2,15,.,CASSLGGGISYEQYF,TGTGCCAGCAGCTTGGGCGGGGGCATCTCCTACGAGCAGTACTTC
.,TRBJ1-1,TRBV10-3,16,.,CAISESSRVVKTEAFF,TGTGCCATCAGTGAGTCGAGCAGGGTCGTGAAAACTGAAGCTTTCTTT
.,TRBJ2-2,TRBV7-9,16,TRBD2,CASSLGLAGGPGELFF,TGTGCCAGCAGCTTAGGACTAGCGGGAGGGCCCGGGGAGCTGTTTTTT
.,TRBJ2-3,TRBV9,14,.,CASSPTGNTDTQYF,TGTGCCAGCAGCCCTACAGGGAACACAGATACGCAGTATTTT
.,TRBJ1-1,TRBV7-2,14,TRBD1,CASRQQGARTEAFF,TGTGCCAGCAGACAACAGGGGGCTCGGACTGAAGCTTTCTTT
.,TRBJ1-4,TRBV6-5,16,.,CASSYGRGGISEKLFF,TGTGCCAGCAGTTACGGTCGGGGGGGCATATCTGAAAAACTGTTTTTT
.,TRBJ1-1,TRBV7-9,14,.,CASNLGFVGSEAFF,TGTGCCAGCAACTTAGGATTTGTGGGGAGTGAAGCTTTCTTT
.,TRBJ1-6,TRBV11-1,15,.,CASSLGGLLGSPLHF,TGTGCCAGCAGCTTAGGGGGACTCCTAGGTTCACCCCTCCACTTT
.,TRBJ2-5,TRBV2,15,TRBD2,CASTESRAGEETQYF,TGTGCCAGCACGGAATCTCGGGCGGGAGAGGAGACCCAGTACTTC
.,TRBJ1-2,TRBV6-1,12,.,CASSSGDYGYTF,TGTGCCAGCAGTTCAGGGGACTATGGCTACACCTTC
few,TRBJ2-3,TRBV25-1,13,TRBD2,CAISSGGTDTQYF,TGTGCCATCAGTAGCGGGGGCACAGATACGCAGTATTTT
.,TRBJ2-1,TRBV7-3,14,.,CASSLQRVEGEQFF,TGTGCCAGCAGCTTACAGAGGGTAGAGGGTGAGCAGTTCTTC
.,TRBJ1-5,TRBV5-4,15,TRBD1,CASSWDRGENQPQHF,TGTGCCAGCAGCTGGGACAGGGGAGAAAATCAGCCCCAGCATTTT
.,TRBJ1-1,TRBV9,12,.,CASSVGRGEAFF,TGTGCCAGCAGCGTAGGGCGGGGGGAAGCTTTCTTT
once,TRBJ2-1,TRBV25-1,14,.,CASTGGASYNEQFF,TGTGCCAGCACCGGCGGTGCCTCCTACAATGAGCAGTTCTTC
.,TRBJ2-5,TRBV7-2,12,.,CASSFVRETQYF,TGTGCCAGCAGCTTTGTACGGGAGACCCAGTACTTC
.,TRBJ2-7,TRBV7-9,17,TRBD2,CASSFYPGLAGVYEQYF,TGTGCCAGCAGCTTTTACCCCGGACTAGCGGGAGTCTACGAGCAGTACTTC
.,TRBJ2-1,TRBV28,13,.,CAIRAPSYNEQFF,TGTGCCATCAGGGCCCCATCCTACAATGAGCAGTTCTTC
once,TRBJ1-5,TRBV28,14,TRBD1,CASSSGQGNQPQHF,TGTGCCAGCAGTTCAGGACAGGGTAATCAGCCCCAGCATTTT
.,TRBJ1-5,TRBV2,13,.,CASVQGSNQPQHF,TGTGCCAGCGTTCAGGGGAGCAATCAGCCCCAGCATTTT
.,TRBJ1-4,TRBV27,15,TRBD1,CASSEWTGEDEKLFF,TGTGCCAGCAGTGAATGGACAGGGGAGGACGAAAAACTGTTTTTT
.,TRBJ1-1,TRBV9,15,.,CASSFHREPNTEAFF,TGTGCCAGCAGCTTTCACAGGGAGCCGAACACTGAAGCTTTCTTT
.,TRBJ2-5,TRBV7-2,16,.,CASSVSPHRVGETQYF,TGTGCCAGCAGCGTGAGCCCTCACAGGGTTGGAGAGACCCAGTACTTC
.,TRBJ2-7,TRBV7-9,13,.,CASSLVVEGEQYF,TGTGCCAGCAGCTTAGTTGTCGAGGGCGAGCAGTACTTC
few,TRBJ2-5,TRBV18,15,TRBD2,CASSPGGRVQETQYF,TGTGCCAGCTCACCAGGCGGGAGGGTTCAAGAGACCCAGTACTTC
.,TRBJ1-4,TRBV27,14,.,CASRGLGEGEKLFF,TGTGCCAGCAGAGGACTAGGGGAGGGTGAAAAACTGTTTTTT
.,TRBJ1-5,TRBV28,16,.,CASSATGSYSNQPQHF,TGTGCCAGCAGTGCCACAGGGAGTTATAGCAATCAGCCCCAGCATTTT
.,TRBJ2-7,TRBV7-8,16,TRBD1,CASSLAAGAGGYEQYF,TGTGCCAGCAGCTTGGCCGCCGGGGCAGGGGGCTACGAGCAGTACTTC
.,TRBJ2-5,TRBV6-5,13,TRBD2,CATRRGGWETQYF,TGTGCCACCCGTCGGGGGGGCTGGGAGACCCAGTACTTC
.,TRBJ1-1,TRBV18,14,.,CASSEVGVYTEAFF,TGTGCCAGCTCAGAGGTAGGGGTCTACACTGAAGCTTTCTTT
.,TRBJ2-5,TRBV18,16,TRBD1,CASSPRSSFRGETQYF,TGTGCCAGCTCACCACGGAGCTCCTTCAGGGGGGAGACCCAGTACTTC
.,TRBJ2-6,TRBV18,15,.,CASSEGEAGANVLTF,TGTGCCAGCTCAGAGGGGGAAGCTGGGGCCAACGTCCTGACTTTC
.,TRBJ2-7,TRBV6-5,14,.,CASRYLEQSYEQYF,TGTGCCAGCAGGTACCTGGAGCAATCCTACGAGCAGTACTTC
.,TRBJ2-3,TRBV13,18,TRBD2,CASSLDPLGRENTDTQYF,TGTGCCAGCAGCTTAGACCCTCTGGGGCGGGAGAATACAGATACGCAGTATTTT
.,TRBJ2-2,TRBV18,16,TRBD1,CASSPGGQGAGGELFF,TGTGCCAGCTCACCAGGAGGACAGGGGGCCGGCGGGGAGCTGTTTTTT
.,TRBJ2-1,TRBV9,16,TRBD2,CASSVGQAGGQTEQFF,TGTGCCAGCAGCGTAGGGCAAGCGGGGGGCCAGACTGAGCAGTTCTTC
.,TRBJ2-3,TRBV5-5,14,.,CASSPAGRSDTQYF,TGTGCCAGCAGCCCGGCGGGGAGATCAGATACGCAGTATTTT
.,TRBJ2-3,TRBV28,15,.,CASSLSGDGADTQYF,TGTGCCAGCAGTTTATCGGGGGATGGGGCAGATACGCAGTATTTT